A selection of T cell receptor beta chains follows, all from one sample in a study of cytomegalovirus exposure and HLA in healthy donors. The table came from immunoSEQ multiplex PCR; TCRdb's copy has only in-frame clones and leaves some out. The table includes roughly 180,000 clones, 77% detected once. Source material: PBMCs. These receptors came from a woman in her thirties in good health and CMV-seropositive. CDR3s include the opening cysteine and the closing phenylalanine or tryptophan. The order of the fields is V gene, D gene, clone size, CDR3 length, J gene, CDR3 protein, CDR3 DNA. A D gene is named only where the DNA matches it firmly. The listing skips clone size in some rows; elsewhere it reads once, few, many or a size class.

>TRBV29-1|.|.|14|TRBJ1-1
CSVVTRVANTEAFF
TGCAGCGTTGTGACTCGGGTCGCGAACACTGAAGCTTTCTTT
>TRBV6-6|TRBD2|.|15|TRBJ2-3
CASSSSGSNTDTQYF
TGTGCCAGCAGTTCTAGCGGGAGTAACACAGATACGCAGTATTTT
>TRBV4-3|.|.|17|TRBJ2-2
CASSQIGGPENTGELFF
TGCGCCAGCAGCCAAATCGGGGGACCCGAGAACACCGGGGAGCTGTTTTTT
>TRBV7-9|.|few|15|TRBJ2-3
CASSSRTASGDTQYF
TGTGCCAGCAGCTCGCGGACAGCCTCGGGAGATACGCAGTATTTT
>TRBV6-1|.|.|18|TRBJ2-6
CASSGKGAEGPGANVLTF
TGTGCCAGCAGTGGGAAGGGAGCGGAGGGTCCTGGGGCCAACGTCCTGACTTTC
>TRBV5-1|.|.|16|TRBJ2-5
CASSLGGQAGVETQYF
TGCGCCAGCAGCTTGGGGGGGCAGGCTGGGGTGGAGACCCAGTACTTC
>TRBV19|TRBD2|.|14|TRBJ2-7
CASSRLAPTYEQYF
TGTGCCAGTAGCAGACTAGCACCCACCTACGAGCAGTACTTC
>TRBV18|TRBD1|.|16|TRBJ1-1
CASSPQSGGANTEAFF
TGTGCCAGCTCACCACAATCAGGGGGCGCGAACACTGAAGCTTTCTTT
>TRBV28|TRBD2|.|13|TRBJ2-7
CASSLPSGYEQYF
TGTGCCAGCAGTTTGCCTAGCGGCTACGAGCAGTACTTC
>TRBV5-1|TRBD2|.|15|TRBJ2-7
CASSPGSSGMYEQYF
TGCGCCAGCAGCCCTGGTTCCAGCGGGATGTACGAGCAGTACTTC
>TRBV18|TRBD1|.|14|TRBJ1-5
CASSGDRRNQPQHF
TGTGCCAGCTCCGGGGACAGGAGGAATCAGCCCCAGCATTTT
>TRBV5-6|.|.|14|TRBJ1-5
CASSSQGNNQPQHF
TGTGCCAGCAGCTCACAGGGAAACAATCAGCCCCAGCATTTT
>TRBV7-2|.|few|15|TRBJ1-2
CASSPRERGNYGYTF
TGTGCCAGCAGCCCCAGGGAAAGGGGGAACTATGGCTACACCTTC
>TRBV5-1|TRBD2|.|16|TRBJ2-7
CASSLVLAGGGGEQYF
TGCGCCAGCAGCTTGGTGCTAGCGGGAGGCGGGGGCGAGCAGTACTTC
>TRBV6-4|.|.|12|TRBJ2-3
CASSGRGDTQYF
TGTGCCTCCTCGGGGCGGGGTGATACGCAGTATTTT
>TRBV18|.|.|16|TRBJ1-5
CASSPAGRRVDQPQHF
TGTGCCAGCTCACCAGCGGGGCGGAGGGTCGATCAGCCCCAGCATTTT
>TRBV13|.|.|12|TRBJ2-1
CASSLTYNEQFF
TGTGCCAGCAGCTTAACATACAATGAGCAGTTCTTC
>TRBV30|.|.|18|TRBJ2-3
CAWSVLGRAPTGTDTQYF
TGTGCCTGGAGTGTACTGGGCAGGGCACCCACGGGCACAGATACGCAGTATTTT
>TRBV6-4|TRBD2|.|17|TRBJ2-1
CASSSTSGTSGYNEQFF
TGTGCCAGCAGCTCGACATCCGGGACTAGCGGCTACAATGAGCAGTTCTTC
>TRBV2|.|.|13|TRBJ1-3
CASSSHSRQASDF
TGTGCCAGCAGTTCACATTCCCGACAGGCTTCGGATTTT
>TRBV6-5|TRBD1|once|15|TRBJ1-2
CASRRGRTGMGGYTF
TGTGCCAGCAGACGGGGTAGGACAGGGATGGGAGGCTACACCTTC
>TRBV7-9|TRBD1|once|18|TRBJ2-7
CASSRDRQGLTLPYEQYF
TGTGCCAGCAGCCGCGACCGACAGGGCCTAACGCTGCCCTACGAGCAGTACTTC
>TRBV5-8|.|.|15|TRBJ2-3
CASSPLGQSTDTQYF
TGTGCCAGCAGCCCCCTGGGGCAGAGCACAGATACGCAGTATTTT
>TRBV5-1|.|few|15|TRBJ2-1
CASSLALAPYNEQFF
TGCGCCAGCAGCTTGGCTCTAGCACCCTACAATGAGCAGTTCTTC
>TRBV11-2|.|.|15|TRBJ2-1
CASSQRGGLYNEQFF
TGTGCCAGCAGTCAAAGGGGGGGTCTTTACAATGAGCAGTTCTTC
>TRBV5-1|.|.|16|TRBJ1-4
CASSLAAQAKNEKLFF
TGCGCCAGCAGCTTGGCCGCACAGGCTAAGAATGAAAAACTGTTTTTT
>TRBV7-3|TRBD1|.|15|TRBJ1-1
CASSPTGGGNTEAFF
TGTGCCAGCAGCCCGACAGGGGGCGGGAACACTGAAGCTTTCTTT
>TRBV5-6|.|few|13|TRBJ2-3
CASSLEATDTQYF
TGTGCCAGCAGCTTAGAAGCGACAGATACGCAGTATTTT
>TRBV6-1|.|.|14|TRBJ1-2
CASSPTDAGRGYTF
TGTGCCAGCAGTCCAACCGACGCGGGAAGAGGCTACACCTTC
>TRBV27|TRBD2|.|17|TRBJ2-6
CASSSGLAGDWANVLTF
TGTGCCAGCAGCTCGGGACTAGCGGGAGACTGGGCCAACGTCCTGACTTTC
>TRBV19|.|.|14|TRBJ2-7
CASSIAGGAYEQYF
TGTGCCAGTAGTATTGCGGGCGGGGCCTACGAGCAGTACTTC
>TRBV27|TRBD1|.|13|TRBJ1-1
CASSQGAGTEAFF
TGTGCCAGCAGCCAGGGGGCCGGCACTGAAGCTTTCTTT
>TRBV30|.|.|14|TRBJ2-4
CAWSSPPAADIQYF
TGTGCCTGGAGCTCCCCCCCAGCGGCGGACATTCAGTACTTC
>TRBV6-6|TRBD1|few|13|TRBJ2-7
CASTRDRDHEQYF
TGTGCCAGCACCCGGGACAGGGACCACGAGCAGTACTTC
>TRBV6-5|.|few|14|TRBJ2-2
CASSYSRSAGELFF
TGTGCCAGCAGTTACTCGAGGTCCGCCGGGGAGCTGTTTTTT